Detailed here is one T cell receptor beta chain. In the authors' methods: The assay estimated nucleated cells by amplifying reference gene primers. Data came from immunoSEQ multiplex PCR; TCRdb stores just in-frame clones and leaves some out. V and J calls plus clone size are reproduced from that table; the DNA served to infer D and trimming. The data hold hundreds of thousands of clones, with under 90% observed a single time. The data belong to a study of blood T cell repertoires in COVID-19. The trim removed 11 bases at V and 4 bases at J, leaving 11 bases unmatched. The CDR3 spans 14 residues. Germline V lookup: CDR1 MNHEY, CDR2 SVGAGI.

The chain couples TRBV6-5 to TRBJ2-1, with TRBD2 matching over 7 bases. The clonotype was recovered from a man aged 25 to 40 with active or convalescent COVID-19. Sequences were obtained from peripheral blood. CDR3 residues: CAGSGLAEYNEQFF. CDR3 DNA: TGTGCCGGAAGCGGGCTAGCGGAATACAATGAGCAGTTCTTC.